These T cell receptor beta chains were read from a single sample in a study of T cell repertoires in cytomegalovirus infection. TCRdb passed the reads through MiXCR, listing each CDR3 protein once. The data contain around 180,000 distinct CDR3 sequences, 28% of them singletons. The sequencing sample was made of PBMCs. The receptors originated from a human donor in good health (CMV status not recorded). Some clones in this sample may be carry-over from other donors' samples. CDR3s include the opening cysteine and the closing phenylalanine or tryptophan. Fields, in order: V gene, D gene, clone size, J gene, CDR3 DNA, CDR3 protein. The D gene is left open where the match is weak. Where a row states a size, it is once, few, many or the class of an expanded clone; other rows omit it.

v_call: TRBV7-3
d_call: .
clone_size: few
j_call: TRBJ2-5
cdr3_nt: TGTGCCAGCAGCTTCGGACAGCGAGAGACCCAGTACTTC
cdr3_aa: CASSFGQRETQYF

v_call: TRBV29-1
d_call: .
clone_size: .
j_call: TRBJ1-2
cdr3_nt: TGCAGCGTTGAGGGCAGGACTAACTATGGCTACACCTTC
cdr3_aa: CSVEGRTNYGYTF

v_call: TRBV7-2
d_call: TRBD1
clone_size: few
j_call: TRBJ1-1
cdr3_nt: TGTGCCAGCAGCTCCTCCGGGACAGGGGGCGGTTTAGACACTGAAGCTTTCTTT
cdr3_aa: CASSSSGTGGGLDTEAFF

v_call: TRBV9
d_call: .
clone_size: many
j_call: TRBJ2-7
cdr3_nt: TGTGCCAGCAGCCCTAGAGGGGTCGGTTACGAGCAGTACTTC
cdr3_aa: CASSPRGVGYEQYF

v_call: TRBV7-2
d_call: .
clone_size: .
j_call: TRBJ2-5
cdr3_nt: TGTGCCAGCAGCGTAGACGTCTTGGGGAGAGAGACCCAGTACTTC
cdr3_aa: CASSVDVLGRETQYF

v_call: TRBV14
d_call: .
clone_size: .
j_call: TRBJ2-3
cdr3_nt: TGTGCCAGCGGGTCGAGCGGACATACGCAGTATTTT
cdr3_aa: CASGSSGHTQYF

v_call: TRBV7-9
d_call: .
clone_size: .
j_call: TRBJ1-2
cdr3_nt: TGTGCCAGCAGCTATAAACCTAACTATGGCTACACCTTC
cdr3_aa: CASSYKPNYGYTF

v_call: TRBV7-9
d_call: .
clone_size: .
j_call: TRBJ2-3
cdr3_nt: TGTTCCAGCAGCCCCGACCTTTCGCTAGCGCGGGACACAGATACGCAGTATTTT
cdr3_aa: CSSSPDLSLARDTDTQYF

v_call: TRBV6-5
d_call: .
clone_size: .
j_call: TRBJ1-3
cdr3_nt: TGTGCCAGCAAGGTGGAGGGGAATGGAAACACCATATATTTT
cdr3_aa: CASKVEGNGNTIYF

v_call: TRBV7-8
d_call: .
clone_size: .
j_call: TRBJ2-3
cdr3_nt: TGTGCCAGCAGCTCTCCGGGAGTAGATACGCAGTATTTT
cdr3_aa: CASSSPGVDTQYF

v_call: TRBV2
d_call: .
clone_size: .
j_call: TRBJ2-4
cdr3_nt: TGTGCCAGCAAAGGCGCCCGAGGCAAAAACATTCAGTACTTC
cdr3_aa: CASKGARGKNIQYF

v_call: TRBV29-1
d_call: TRBD1
clone_size: .
j_call: TRBJ2-5
cdr3_nt: TGCAGCGTTGAAACAGGGGGCGAAGAGACCCAGTACTTC
cdr3_aa: CSVETGGEETQYF

v_call: TRBV11-2
d_call: TRBD2
clone_size: .
j_call: TRBJ2-1
cdr3_nt: TGTGCCAGCAGCTTAGATCTAGCGGGGGGCTCGGGCGAGCAGTTCTTC
cdr3_aa: CASSLDLAGGSGEQFF

v_call: TRBV11-2
d_call: .
clone_size: .
j_call: TRBJ2-5
cdr3_nt: TGTGCCAGCAGCCAGGAGGGGGGCGCGGGAGAGACCCAGTACTTC
cdr3_aa: CASSQEGGAGETQYF

v_call: TRBV7-9
d_call: .
clone_size: .
j_call: TRBJ2-1
cdr3_nt: TGTGCCAGCAGGTCAAAAGAAGAGCAGTTCTTC
cdr3_aa: CASRSKEEQFF

v_call: TRBV29-1
d_call: .
clone_size: .
j_call: TRBJ1-1
cdr3_nt: TGCAGCCTAAGGAGGGATTCGAACACTGAAGCTTTCTTT
cdr3_aa: CSLRRDSNTEAFF

v_call: TRBV6-6
d_call: TRBD2
clone_size: few
j_call: TRBJ2-7
cdr3_nt: TGTGCCAGCAGTCCAGGGACTAGCGGGGGAGAGCAGTACTTC
cdr3_aa: CASSPGTSGGEQYF

v_call: TRBV19
d_call: TRBD1
clone_size: .
j_call: TRBJ1-2
cdr3_nt: TGTGCCAGTAGTTCGACAGGGTCACATGGCTACACCTTC
cdr3_aa: CASSSTGSHGYTF

v_call: TRBV29-1
d_call: .
clone_size: .
j_call: TRBJ1-1
cdr3_nt: TGCAGCGCGGGACGTTTGAACACTGAAGCTTTCTTT
cdr3_aa: CSAGRLNTEAFF

v_call: TRBV14
d_call: .
clone_size: .
j_call: TRBJ1-4
cdr3_nt: TGTGCCAGCAGCCAAGAGTTCAGCAGAGATGAAAAACTGTTTTTT
cdr3_aa: CASSQEFSRDEKLFF

v_call: TRBV10-1
d_call: .
clone_size: few
j_call: TRBJ1-1
cdr3_nt: TGCGCCAGCAGTCAAGATAGGGGCGCCTCGAACACTGAAGCTTTCTTT
cdr3_aa: CASSQDRGASNTEAFF

v_call: TRBV7-9
d_call: .
clone_size: .
j_call: TRBJ1-1
cdr3_nt: TGTGCCAGCAGCGCCGGGACCATCTTGTCAGAAACTGAAGCTTTCTTT
cdr3_aa: CASSAGTILSETEAFF

v_call: TRBV7-2
d_call: .
clone_size: many
j_call: TRBJ2-4
cdr3_nt: TGTGCCAGCAGCTTAGTTCGCAGGGACCGTGGAAACATTCAGTACTTC
cdr3_aa: CASSLVRRDRGNIQYF

v_call: TRBV5-1
d_call: TRBD1
clone_size: .
j_call: TRBJ2-7
cdr3_nt: TGCGCCAGCAGCTCCCTACAGGGGGCCTACGAGCAGTACTTC
cdr3_aa: CASSSLQGAYEQYF

v_call: TRBV29-1
d_call: .
clone_size: few
j_call: TRBJ2-1
cdr3_nt: TGCAGCGTTGAAGGGTACAGGGCCACCTACAATGAGCAGTTCTTC
cdr3_aa: CSVEGYRATYNEQFF

v_call: TRBV27
d_call: TRBD1
clone_size: .
j_call: TRBJ2-1
cdr3_nt: TGTGCCAGCAGTTCTTCCGGGACAGGGGGCCCCAATGAGCAGTTCTTC
cdr3_aa: CASSSSGTGGPNEQFF

v_call: TRBV12-3/TRBV12-4
d_call: TRBD1
clone_size: .
j_call: TRBJ2-7
cdr3_nt: TGTGCCAGCAGGGGACAGGGAAGCTACGAGCAGTACTTC
cdr3_aa: CASRGQGSYEQYF

v_call: TRBV2
d_call: .
clone_size: .
j_call: TRBJ2-2
cdr3_nt: TGTGCCAGCCTACGGACTGCGAACACCGGGGAGCTGTTTTTT
cdr3_aa: CASLRTANTGELFF

v_call: TRBV6-6
d_call: .
clone_size: .
j_call: TRBJ2-7
cdr3_nt: TGTGCCAGCACTCCCGTGGGGAGGTTCTACGAGCAGTACTTC
cdr3_aa: CASTPVGRFYEQYF

v_call: TRBV28
d_call: .
clone_size: many
j_call: TRBJ1-5
cdr3_nt: TGTGCCAGCAGTTTGACCAATCAGCCCCAGCATTTT
cdr3_aa: CASSLTNQPQHF

v_call: TRBV11-2
d_call: TRBD1
clone_size: .
j_call: TRBJ2-7
cdr3_nt: TGTGCCAGCAGCTTAGGTCCAGGGGGCTACGAGCAGTACTTC
cdr3_aa: CASSLGPGGYEQYF

v_call: TRBV7-2
d_call: .
clone_size: many
j_call: TRBJ2-3
cdr3_nt: TGTGCCAGCAGCTTAGTTGGGGGCCCCGGGACAGATACGCAGTATTTT
cdr3_aa: CASSLVGGPGTDTQYF

v_call: TRBV20-1
d_call: TRBD2
clone_size: few
j_call: TRBJ2-3
cdr3_nt: TGCAGTGCTAGGGGGGGACTAGCGGAAGCAGATACGCAGTATTTT
cdr3_aa: CSARGGLAEADTQYF

v_call: TRBV7-9
d_call: TRBD1
clone_size: .
j_call: TRBJ2-5
cdr3_nt: TGTGCCAGCAGCTTCGGACAGGGCGCACAGGAGACCCAGTACTTC
cdr3_aa: CASSFGQGAQETQYF

v_call: TRBV7-9
d_call: TRBD1
clone_size: .
j_call: TRBJ1-2
cdr3_nt: TGTGCCAGCAGCTCCCAGGGGGCCTCGAGTAGCTACACCTTC
cdr3_aa: CASSSQGASSSYTF

v_call: TRBV10-3
d_call: TRBD1
clone_size: .
j_call: TRBJ2-1
cdr3_nt: TGTGCCATCAGTGAGTTCGTTGGGACAGCTTACAATGAGCAGTTCTTC
cdr3_aa: CAISEFVGTAYNEQFF

v_call: TRBV25-1
d_call: .
clone_size: many
j_call: TRBJ2-7
cdr3_nt: TGTGCCAGCAGTGAAAATAGGGGAGCCGAGCAGTACTTC
cdr3_aa: CASSENRGAEQYF

v_call: TRBV20-1
d_call: .
clone_size: .
j_call: TRBJ2-3
cdr3_nt: TGCAGTGCTGGTCTACCACGGAGCACAGATACGCAGTATTTT
cdr3_aa: CSAGLPRSTDTQYF

v_call: TRBV7-2
d_call: .
clone_size: few
j_call: TRBJ2-2
cdr3_nt: TGTGCCAGCAGCCAGGGGGGGGCGCTGGTCGGGGAGCTGTTTTTT
cdr3_aa: CASSQGGALVGELFF